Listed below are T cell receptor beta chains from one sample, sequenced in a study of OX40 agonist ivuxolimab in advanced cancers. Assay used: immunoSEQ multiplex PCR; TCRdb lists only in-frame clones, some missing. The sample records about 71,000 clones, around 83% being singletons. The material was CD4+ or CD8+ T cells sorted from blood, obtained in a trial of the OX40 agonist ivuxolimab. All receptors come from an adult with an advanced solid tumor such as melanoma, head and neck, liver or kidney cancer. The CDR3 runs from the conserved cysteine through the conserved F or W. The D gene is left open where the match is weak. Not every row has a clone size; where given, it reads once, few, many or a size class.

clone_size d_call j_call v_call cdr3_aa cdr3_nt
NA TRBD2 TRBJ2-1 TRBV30 CAWSPGGHQFF TGTGCCTGGAGCCCGGGAGGGCATCAGTTCTTC
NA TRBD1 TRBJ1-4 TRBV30 CAFSRPGGMEKLFF TGTGCCTTCTCACGCCCAGGGGGCATGGAAAAACTGTTTTTT
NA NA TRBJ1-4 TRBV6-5 CASSRAALNEKLFF TGTGCCAGCAGTCGGGCAGCACTTAATGAAAAACTGTTTTTT
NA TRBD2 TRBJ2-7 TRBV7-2 CASSPIAGASYEQYF TGTGCCAGCAGCCCAATAGCGGGGGCCTCCTACGAGCAGTACTTC
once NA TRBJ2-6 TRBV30 CALQLAGGANVLTF TGTGCCTTACAGCTTGCGGGGGGGGCCAACGTCCTGACTTTC
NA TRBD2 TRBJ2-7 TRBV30 CAWSDLGSGKREQYF TGTGCCTGGAGTGATCTTGGTAGCGGGAAACGCGAGCAGTACTTC
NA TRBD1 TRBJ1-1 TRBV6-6 CASRASGGISFF TGTGCCAGCAGGGCCTCAGGGGGTATATCTTTCTTT
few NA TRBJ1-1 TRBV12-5 CASGTLGGTEAFF TGTGCTAGTGGAACGTTAGGAGGAACTGAAGCTTTCTTT
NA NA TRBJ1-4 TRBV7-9 CASSPGVGANEKLFF TGTGCCAGCAGCCCCGGTGTGGGGGCTAATGAAAAACTGTTTTTT
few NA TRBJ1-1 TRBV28 CASSLRDTEAFF TGTGCCAGCAGTTTGCGGGACACTGAAGCTTTCTTT
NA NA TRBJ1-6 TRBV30 CAWSGRGDNSPLHF TGTGCCTGGAGTGGTAGAGGGGATAATTCACCCCTCCACTTT
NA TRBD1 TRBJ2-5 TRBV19 CASSIRDRGLETQYF TGTGCCAGTAGTATTCGGGACAGGGGGCTAGAGACCCAGTACTTC
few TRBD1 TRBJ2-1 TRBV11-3 CASSLVRGQASRNEQFF TGTGCCAGCAGCCTCGTCAGGGGACAGGCCTCTCGGAATGAGCAGTTCTTC
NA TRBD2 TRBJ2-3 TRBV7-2 CASSSTSGLGDTQYF TGTGCCAGCAGCTCTACTAGCGGACTTGGGGATACGCAGTATTTT
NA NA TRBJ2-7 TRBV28 CASSLWTANSYEQYF TGTGCCAGCAGTTTATGGACAGCAAACTCCTACGAGCAGTACTTC
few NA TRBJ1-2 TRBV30 CAWSQGRYGYTF TGTGCCTGGAGCCAGGGGAGGTATGGCTACACCTTC
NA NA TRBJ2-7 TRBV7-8 CASSLVRGPTYEQYF TGTGCCAGCAGCTTAGTGCGGGGCCCTACCTACGAGCAGTACTTC
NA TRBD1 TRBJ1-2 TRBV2 CASSETGEGYGYTF TGTGCCAGCAGTGAGACAGGGGAAGGCTATGGCTACACCTTC
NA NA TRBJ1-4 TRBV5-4 CASTRRGGATNEKLFF TGTGCCAGCACCCGACGGGGGGGGGCAACTAATGAAAAACTGTTTTTT
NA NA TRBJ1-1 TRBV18 CASSYGGSNTEAFF TGTGCCAGCTCCTATGGGGGATCGAACACTGAAGCTTTCTTT
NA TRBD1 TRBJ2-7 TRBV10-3 CAIRGTGFDEQYF TGTGCCATCAGGGGGACAGGGTTCGACGAGCAGTACTTC
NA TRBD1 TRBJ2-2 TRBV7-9 CASSSERTGGTGELFF TGTGCCAGCAGCTCGGAGAGGACAGGGGGCACCGGGGAGCTGTTTTTT
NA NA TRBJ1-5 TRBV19 CASTPYWNQPQHF TGTGCCAGTACCCCTTATTGGAATCAGCCCCAGCATTTT
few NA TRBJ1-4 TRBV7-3 CASSLSGRRNEKLFF TGTGCCAGCAGCTTATCCGGCCGGCGGAATGAAAAACTGTTTTTT
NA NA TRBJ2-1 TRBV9 CASSVGGGLDNEQFF TGTGCCAGCAGCGTAGGTGGAGGGCTAGACAATGAGCAGTTCTTC
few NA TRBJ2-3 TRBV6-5 CASSRDPTSTDTQYF TGTGCCAGCAGTCGGGACCCCACTAGCACAGATACGCAGTATTTT
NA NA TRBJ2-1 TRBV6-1 CASNSDISSYNEQFF TGTGCCAGCAATTCGGACATTAGCTCCTACAATGAGCAGTTCTTC
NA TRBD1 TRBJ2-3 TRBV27 CASSLGRTGVTDTQYF TGTGCCAGCAGCCTCGGAAGGACAGGGGTCACAGATACGCAGTATTTT
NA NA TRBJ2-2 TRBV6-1 CASSEVSGRNTGELFF TGTGCCAGCAGTGAAGTAAGTGGGAGGAACACCGGGGAGCTGTTTTTT
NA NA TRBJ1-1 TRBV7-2 CASSLDTRLNTEAFF TGTGCCAGCAGCTTAGATACGAGGCTGAACACTGAAGCTTTCTTT
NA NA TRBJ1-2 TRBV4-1 CASSQDANLYGYTF TGCGCCAGCAGCCAAGACGCAAATCTCTATGGCTACACCTTC
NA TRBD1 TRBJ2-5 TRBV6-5 CASSMTGGQETQYF TGTGCCAGCAGTATGACAGGGGGCCAAGAGACCCAGTACTTC
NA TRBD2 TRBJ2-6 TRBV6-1 CASSGPSGGYSGANVLTF TGTGCCAGCAGTGGCCCTAGCGGGGGCTACTCTGGGGCCAACGTCCTGACTTTC
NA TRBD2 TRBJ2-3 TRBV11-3 CASSQAGRDDGTDTQYF TGTGCCAGCAGCCAAGCGGGGCGCGACGACGGCACAGATACGCAGTATTTT
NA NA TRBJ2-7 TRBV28 CASRTRGNEQYF TGTGCCAGCAGGACACGGGGCAACGAGCAGTACTTC
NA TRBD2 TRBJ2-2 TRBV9 CASSARAGSTGELFF TGTGCCAGCAGCGCAAGAGCGGGGAGCACCGGGGAGCTGTTTTTT
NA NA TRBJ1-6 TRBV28 CASSPQVAGNSPLHF TGTGCCAGCAGCCCTCAGGTTGCTGGTAATTCACCCCTCCACTTT
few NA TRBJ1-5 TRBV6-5 CASSLSGLGQPQHF TGTGCCAGCAGTTTGTCGGGGCTTGGTCAGCCCCAGCATTTT
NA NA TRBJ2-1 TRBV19 CASSTRGYNEQFF TGTGCCAGTAGTACCAGGGGCTACAATGAGCAGTTCTTC
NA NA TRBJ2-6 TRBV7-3 CASSLSGAAGANVLTF TGTGCCAGCAGCTTAAGCGGCGCAGCTGGGGCCAACGTCCTGACTTTC